Listed below are T cell receptor beta chains from one sample, sequenced in a study of beta chain features in type 1 diabetes. Measured with immunoSEQ multiplex PCR; TCRdb has only the in-frame clones, and not every one. The data show roughly 150,000 clones, roughly 9% seen once. The sample taken for sequencing was central memory CD4+ T cells from blood. Receptor source: a woman aged 30 to 39 with type 1 diabetes. The CDR3 runs from the conserved cysteine through the conserved F or W. Each record gives: V gene, CDR3 length, clone size, CDR3 protein. Size is omitted from some rows. Given values are once, few, many or a class for expanded clones.

V: TRBV20-1; length: 10; size: NA; CDR3: CSASRNEQYF
V: TRBV28; length: 14; size: few; CDR3: CASSFFQGKETQYF
V: TRBV5-1; length: 16; size: few; CDR3: CASSSGQYSGANVLTF
V: TRBV4-2; length: 15; size: once; CDR3: CASSQVDSDQETQYF
V: TRBV28; length: 14; size: NA; CDR3: CASRRTGAQYEQYF
V: TRBV7-2; length: 14; size: NA; CDR3: CASSLALAGDVQYF
V: TRBV12-5; length: 14; size: NA; CDR3: CASGTGTGYHGYTF
V: TRBV5-1; length: 15; size: few; CDR3: CASSLVWGGTYEQYF
V: TRBV6-1; length: 17; size: NA; CDR3: CASSEAGHGTGEETQYF
V: TRBV7-2; length: 13; size: many; CDR3: CASSILAEETQYF
V: TRBV6-5; length: 15; size: NA; CDR3: CASSYSRTGTYEQYF
V: TRBV28; length: 15; size: few; CDR3: CASGQGGSLGYGYTF
V: TRBV5-1; length: 15; size: NA; CDR3: CASSLEDRGKNEQYF
V: TRBV6-1; length: 14; size: NA; CDR3: CASSQDLEGFGYTF
V: TRBV18; length: 14; size: few; CDR3: CASSERQAGEKLFF
V: TRBV28; length: 15; size: few; CDR3: CASSPPRSSYEEQYF
V: TRBV2; length: 16; size: NA; CDR3: CASSEGLAGAGETQYF
V: TRBV28; length: 15; size: NA; CDR3: CASSTPTGGSYEQYF
V: TRBV27; length: 15; size: few; CDR3: CASSLSSGGPYEQYF
V: TRBV13; length: 13; size: NA; CDR3: CASSLPGGYGYTF
V: TRBV29-1; length: 14; size: NA; CDR3: CSVEVVQTNYGYTF
V: TRBV5-4; length: 15; size: NA; CDR3: CASGTRDRGSYEQYF
V: TRBV7-2; length: 13; size: few; CDR3: CASSLAASDTQYF
V: TRBV5-4; length: 15; size: NA; CDR3: CASSLRLAGRFEQFF
V: TRBV7-9; length: 14; size: few; CDR3: CASSLWAREIKQFF
V: TRBV29-1; length: 15; size: few; CDR3: CSVATDGGSYNEQFF
V: TRBV7-8; length: 19; size: few; CDR3: CASSRPTSGRISDADTQYF
V: TRBV5-1; length: 14; size: few; CDR3: CASSLSAGGNEQFF
V: TRBV19; length: 12; size: NA; CDR3: CASSTGETEAFF
V: TRBV7-2; length: 12; size: NA; CDR3: CASSLQTYEQYF
V: TRBV5-1; length: 16; size: few; CDR3: CASSLSGTAGYNEQFF
V: TRBV6-6; length: 16; size: NA; CDR3: CASSWGRGAGANVLTF
V: TRBV6-6; length: 13; size: NA; CDR3: CASSARNTGELFF
V: TRBV20-1; length: 10; size: NA; CDR3: CSASADTQYF
V: TRBV30; length: 11; size: few; CDR3: CAWGRGDEQFF
V: TRBV18; length: 15; size: few; CDR3: CASSPPGATTDTQYF
V: TRBV19; length: 15; size: few; CDR3: CASSIQRGGTDTQYF
V: TRBV2; length: 13; size: few; CDR3: CASSGSSGGEQYF
V: TRBV19; length: 15; size: NA; CDR3: CASNSRTGRDTEAFF
V: TRBV19; length: 14; size: few; CDR3: CASSITGDPYEQYF
V: TRBV2; length: 15; size: few; CDR3: CASSDGGQGRKTQYF
V: TRBV29-1; length: 12; size: few; CDR3: CSASSGDNEQFF
V: TRBV29-1; length: 15; size: NA; CDR3: CSVLAGQGRGDIQYF
V: TRBV6-6; length: 10; size: NA; CDR3: CASRSGEQYF
V: TRBV5-1; length: 17; size: NA; CDR3: CASSPDPTGDGNQPQHF
V: TRBV5-1; length: 14; size: few; CDR3: CASRDIGNTGELFF
V: TRBV6-6; length: 14; size: NA; CDR3: CASSLDISGNTIYF
V: TRBV5-1; length: 14; size: few; CDR3: CASRLGASQETQYF
V: TRBV5-1; length: 15; size: few; CDR3: CASSPRGQNTGELFF
V: TRBV29-1; length: 13; size: NA; CDR3: CSVEGTGDQPQHF
V: TRBV25-1; length: 14; size: few; CDR3: CASSAPDRKNGYTF
V: TRBV7-9; length: 13; size: few; CDR3: CASSLGQNTEAFF
V: TRBV5-1; length: 16; size: NA; CDR3: CASSLDPSRGTDTQYF
V: TRBV5-4; length: 16; size: few; CDR3: CASSLVASGRGDEQFF
V: TRBV29-1; length: 16; size: few; CDR3: CSVTEQLAGVEDTQYF
V: TRBV6-6; length: 14; size: few; CDR3: CASTGLAGNNEQFF
V: TRBV28; length: 13; size: NA; CDR3: CASSSGQTYEQYF
V: TRBV5-1; length: 12; size: few; CDR3: CASSGEDYGYTF
V: TRBV7-6; length: 15; size: few; CDR3: CASSLREGSYNEQFF